This T cell receptor beta chain originates from a study of CD8+ T cells in alopecia areata. Study details: Disease severity was quantified as SALT score of affected scalp area.

The J segment lost 5 bases and the V segment lost 1 base, leaving 1 base of the junction unmatched. CDR1 is LGHNA and CDR2 is YSLEER in the germline V gene. The CDR3 totals 13 residues. The treatment was: oral pan-JAK inhibitor, 5-10 mg twice daily. Sampling of alopecia areata patients yielded lesional scalp punch biopsies as well as peripheral blood. RNA, once extracted, was reverse transcribed into cDNA for use as the sequencing template. Clones were read by immunoSEQ multiplex PCR, and TCRdb kept only the in-frame ones, dropping some. The sample has over 150,000 clones, about 53% seen once; the top ten hold approximately 11%.

The chain carries TRBV4-3 and TRBJ1-1, with 7 bases aligning to TRBD1. This receptor was taken from a human donor with alopecia areata. The source was CD8+ T cells sorted from blood, collected at week 24, from a patient treated with tofacitinib. The CDR3 DNA is TGCGCCAGCAGCCAAGTACAGGGGACTGAAGCTTTCTTT. Its protein is CASSQVQGTEAFF.